Below, one T cell receptor beta chain is given with its context. The authors' processing: Amplification from reference gene primers served as the basis for estimated nucleated cell counts. Some clones are missing from TCRdb's copy, which holds only in-frame ones; the method was immunoSEQ multiplex PCR. For V, J and clone size, that table is used; D and trimming come from the DNA. The table has about 79,000 clones, approximately 90% seen once. The record originates from a study of blood T cell repertoires in COVID-19. Study context: The origin of the acute and convalescent COVID-19 samples was the United States, Italy and Spain. PBMCs, B-cell-depleted T cells, or T cells provided the cDNA or gDNA that made up the material.

The germline V gene encodes CDR1 KGHSH and CDR2 LQKENI. V was cut by 2 bases and J by 1 base, with 9 bases left in between. The CDR3 spans 15 residues. The rearrangement uses TRBV18 and TRBJ1-5; no clear D. The material sequenced was peripheral blood. This TCR derives from an older man with active or convalescent COVID-19. CDR3 sequence: CASSPSAGSNQPQHF. The CDR3 DNA reads as TGTGCCAGCTCACCATCCGCGGGGAGCAATCAGCCCCAGCATTTT.